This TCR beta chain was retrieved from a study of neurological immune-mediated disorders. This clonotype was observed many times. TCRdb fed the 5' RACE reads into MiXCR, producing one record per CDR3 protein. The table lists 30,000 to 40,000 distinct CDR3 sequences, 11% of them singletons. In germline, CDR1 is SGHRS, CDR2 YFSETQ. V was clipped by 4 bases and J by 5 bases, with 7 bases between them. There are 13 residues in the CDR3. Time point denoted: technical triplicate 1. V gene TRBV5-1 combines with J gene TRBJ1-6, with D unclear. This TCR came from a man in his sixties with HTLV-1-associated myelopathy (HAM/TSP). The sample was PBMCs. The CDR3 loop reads CASSPPDNSPLHF. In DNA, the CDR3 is TGCGCCAGCAGCCCCCCGGATAATTCACCCCTCCACTTT.